This TCR beta chain came from a study of prognosis after radiotherapy for stage I lung cancer. The genomic DNA TCR beta CDR3 region underwent two rounds of multiplex PCR. Primers were specific to each TRBV and TRBJ gene in first-round PCR. TCRdb analysed the multiplex PCR reads with MiXCR anew, one entry per CDR3 protein. This repertoire shows fewer than 30,000 distinct CDR3 sequences, more than 45% found once; its top ten account for 15%. A word on this clonotype: What it binds is unknown.

The V and J ends lost 1 base and 2 bases, in that order; junction bases with no gene match: 11. The CDR3 has 19 amino acids. Germline CDR1 DFQATT, CDR2 SNEGSKA (reference sequence). Study-wide findings and caveats: Before stereotactic body radiation therapy the median unique TCR clone count was 10,088, and afterwards it fell to some 6,900. Patients with and without metastases reportedly differed in TRBV and TRBJ gene usage frequencies. Lower Shannon entropy values were found after stereotactic body radiation therapy in patients who developed distant metastases.

The sequence was collected from a donor at least 50 years old with non-small cell lung cancer. V gene TRBV20-1 combines with J gene TRBJ2-2, with 12 bases fitting TRBD1. The sequences come from PBMCs, collected before or after stereotactic body radiation therapy (not recorded which). The CDR3 DNA reads as TGCAGTGCTAGAGCCCCTAACTCCGGGACAGGGGGCAACACCGGGGAGCTGTTTTTT. Its translation: CSARAPNSGTGGNTGELFF.